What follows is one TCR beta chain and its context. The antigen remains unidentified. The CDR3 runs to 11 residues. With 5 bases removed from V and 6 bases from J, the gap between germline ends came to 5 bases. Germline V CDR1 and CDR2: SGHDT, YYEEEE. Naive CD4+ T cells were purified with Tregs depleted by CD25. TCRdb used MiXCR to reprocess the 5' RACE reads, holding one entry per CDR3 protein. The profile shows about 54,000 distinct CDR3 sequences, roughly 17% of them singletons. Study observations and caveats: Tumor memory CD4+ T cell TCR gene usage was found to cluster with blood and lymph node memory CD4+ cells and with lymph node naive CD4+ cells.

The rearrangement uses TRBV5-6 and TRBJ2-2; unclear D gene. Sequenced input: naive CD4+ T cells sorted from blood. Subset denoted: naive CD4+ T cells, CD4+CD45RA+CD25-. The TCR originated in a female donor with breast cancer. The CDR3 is CASSGAGELFF. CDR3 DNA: TGTGCCAGCAGTGGGGCCGGGGAGCTGTTTTTT.